This T cell receptor beta chain was retrieved from a study of cytomegalovirus exposure and HLA in healthy donors (dated by TCRdb to about 2017). For context, the study as a whole: According to an earlier analysis of several hundred of the donors, about 179 million T cells yielded 117 million unique TCR beta sequences and 276 Gb of sequence data. Roughly 290 gigabases of sequencing data and tens of millions of unique TCR sequences made up an early release that covered several hundred HLA-typed donors. The genetic ancestry cluster associated with self-reported Caucasian donors included over 80% of the approximately 430 genotyped donors. The study aimed to test whether signatures of past pathogen exposure could be identified by cataloging public T cell receptors. The study used immunosequencing to profile the T cell repertoires of some 600 subjects and linked those repertoires to cytomegalovirus serostatus. Along with the roughly 700-subject first cohort, a separate validation cohort of over a hundred different subjects was used. To predict cytomegalovirus infection status, the study brought together high-throughput TCR immunosequencing, statistical association of individual TCRs with disease status, and machine learning. In a later analysis, previously published TCR beta repertoires from 550 to 750 donors were re-analyzed and high-resolution HLA genotyping was added so that TCR occurrence patterns could be studied. Rather than drawing on any new phenotypic data, the later analysis identified candidate immune exposures from TCR beta sequences and the way those sequences occurred across donors. An earlier analysis of a few hundred of the donors applied high-throughput TCR beta sequencing to assess whether each TCR beta V gene segment acted as functional or pseudogenic. Donor age, sex, ethnicity and CMV serostatus were compiled together with the repertoire data. In a later genetic analysis, genome-wide SNP genotypes for about three fifths of the roughly 670 donors were used, and that subset was treated as a discovery cohort. Every discovery cohort repertoire had been produced on one sequencing platform. HLA typing included class I and class II loci at four-digit resolution. Typing coverage differed by locus: A, B, C, DRB1 and DQB1 were typed in roughly 620-630 donors, DQA1 in 500 to 550, DPA1 in around 600, and DPB1 in approximately 450. About five DR-DQ haplotypes were handled as single units for association and clustering, since linkage in the cohort was strong. On average, 235,054 unique TCR beta nucleotide sequences were sequenced per donor among 398 genotyped donors of the cohort, with roughly 20% of those sequences being non-productive. Points the paper makes about the study in general: In vitro tests confirmed that three of the cytomegalovirus-associated TCR beta chains recognize cytomegalovirus antigens. Roughly uniform sequencing depth across donors was assumed in presence/absence analyses, although this assumption may not hold. Specific HLA alleles were associated with over 15,000 TCR beta sequences at a false discovery rate of 0.05 in a later analysis. Most TCR sequences were observed very rarely across donors, whereas some public TCRs were present in many individuals. According to the authors, the approach could potentially be generalized to other disease states and immunological phenotypes. When HLA alleles, especially DR and DQ, strongly co-occurred, attributing TCR associations to individual alleles was difficult. The study listed approximately 150 TCR beta chains as associated with cytomegalovirus. In this cohort, only TCR beta chains were sequenced, and detectable features were limited by the absence of alpha or paired-chain data. An association between a missense DCLRE1C variant and V-gene and J-gene trimming of TCR beta chains was found in a later genetic analysis and replicated in an independent cohort. In a later analysis, TCR association rates were found to vary across HLA loci, with the most associated TCRs seen for DRB1 alleles and the fewest for HLA-C alleles. A later analysis found that HLA-associated TCR beta chains were more clonally expanded and had lower generation probabilities than equally common non-associated chains. A later genetic analysis reported fewer N-insertions in productive TCRs among donors in an Asian-associated ancestry cluster than the roughly 700-donor mean. Some 15 rarely observed V segments, including chromosome 9 orphons, were excluded from the earlier analysis of about 500 of the donors because counts were too low. HLA typing was unavailable for some donors at each locus, so association tests used only the typed subset. A later analysis found that most CMV-associated TCR beta chains appeared HLA-restricted, with HLA associations seemingly driven largely by CMV exposure. A cluster of highly shared sequence variants was judged likely to represent a technical artifact of the sequencing pipeline. Immune exposure information for the cohort was limited to CMV serostatus. Correlated functional status among segregating V segments might be attributable to linkage disequilibrium, but an unknown experimental factor could not be ruled out. Broadly in line with IMGT annotations, most TCR beta V segments showed up in productive rearrangements about 87% or about 30% of the time in an earlier analysis of about 500 of the donors. The classifier was reported to diagnose cytomegalovirus status with high specificity and sensitivity in both the original and validation cohorts. A further reported finding was that TCR beta sequences accurately predicted the HLA-A and HLA-B alleles for most subjects in the first cohort. A later analysis reported that several top co-occurrence clusters appeared linked to parvovirus B19, influenza, CMV and Epstein-Barr virus.

In total, approximately 690 healthy bone marrow donors made up the cohort. All cohort members were sampled while nominally healthy, although unrecorded immune exposures were likely present. The donor was CMV seronegative and was included in the group of around 320 seronegative cohort members. Each donor provided a peripheral blood sample, and peripheral blood mononuclear cells were used for TCR beta sequencing. The Qiagen DNeasy Blood Extraction Kit was used to extract genomic DNA from the blood cell samples. Remarks on this clone: The antigen it binds to is not known. Base qualities are missing; no much larger clone stands one base away.

Library construction relied on the immunoSEQ multiplex PCR assay. A mixture of 60 forward primers for TCR Vbeta segments and 13 reverse primers for TCR Jbeta segments was used in the multiplex PCR. A multiplex PCR assay on genomic DNA amplified the CDR3 region of rearranged TCR beta genes. On the Illumina HiSeq System, the amplified TCR beta libraries were sequenced as 87-base-pair reads. As for the authors' bioinformatics: In a later analysis, tens of millions of unique TCR beta chains were counted across the 500 to 700 repertoires, and roughly 11 million of these chains were shared by at least two donors. Raw reads were error-corrected and collapsed into unique sequences by a nearest-neighbor algorithm in which closely related sequences were merged to remove PCR and sequencing errors. To assign V, D and J gene segments, CDR3 sequences were aligned to IMGT reference sequences. For a sequence to be retained, at least a six-nucleotide match to both a V gene segment and a J gene segment was required. A rearrangement counted as productive if the CDR3 had no stop codons and remained in frame with V and J, and every other rearrangement counted as non-productive. CDR3 was defined by IMGT convention, running from the second conserved V-encoded cysteine to the conserved J-encoded phenylalanine. The earlier analysis of some 550 of the donors excluded any sequence lacking an unambiguous match to a single V gene segment. An earlier analysis of 587 of the donors called V segments functional above 56.7% productive rearrangements and segregating when the between-donor standard deviation exceeded 5%. A statistical classification framework was built for diagnosing cytomegalovirus status from the catalog of TCR beta chain sequences. In a later analysis, TCR nucleotide sequences were compared against IMGT/GENE-DB human TR gene sequences so that V and J genes could be assigned. A later analysis assigned CDR3 sequences and most-parsimonious VDJ recombination scenarios with the TCRdist pipeline. In a later analysis, every TCR beta chain was defined by the combination of its CDR3 amino acid sequence and its V-gene family, and reads without a unique V-gene family were dropped. A later analysis removed 500 to 600 highly shared, low-generation-probability nucleotide sequences to deal with suspected cross-contamination and a sequencing artifact. In a later analysis, a clonal expansion index for each public chain was calculated from normalized within-repertoire ranks of inferred template counts. In a later analysis, generation probabilities were computed using a VDJ recombination model fitted to out-of-frame rearrangements, and the results were checked against IGoR. A later analysis scored TCR-TCR, TCR-HLA and TCR-CMV co-occurrence with hypergeometric tests, applying a repertoire-size bias correction to TCR pairs. To estimate false discovery rates, a later analysis permuted the HLA or CMV assignments 20 times. In a later analysis, co-occurring TCRs were grouped using DBSCAN, and TCRdist sequence similarity was added for clustering within HLA-allele-positive subsets. Co-occurrence clustering excluded repertoires with fewer than 30,000 or more than 120,000 public chains, plus five with anomalous nucleotide sharing. The table was pulled from immuneACCESS by TCRdb, which kept in-frame rearrangements only. Such tables lose some clones; where checked, under half of the loss comes from unresolved V genes, and the rest has no known cause. V and J calls and clone size are those listed in that table; D and trimming were worked out from the DNA. This sample holds more than 150,000 clones; roughly 84% were observed only once. The ten biggest clones cover roughly 0.23% of the sample.

The sequenced sample was PBMCs. The sequence was collected from a girl under three years old in good health and CMV-seronegative.

CDR3 loop: CASSYTGGTASYEQYF. The DNA is TGTGCCAGCAGTTACACGGGCGGGACAGCCTCGTACGAGCAGTACTTC. The V gene is TRBV6-6 and the J gene is TRBJ2-7, with TRBD1 as a weak D call on 7 bases. The CDR3 contains 16 residues, cysteine and phenylalanine counted. Kept here is only the CDR3 DNA, which spans 48 bases and is read in frame from base 1. A distance of 18 bases separates the germline ends of V and J, which lose 2 bases and 4 bases respectively. From the germline V gene (reference sequence), CDR1 is MNHNY and CDR2 is SVGAGI.